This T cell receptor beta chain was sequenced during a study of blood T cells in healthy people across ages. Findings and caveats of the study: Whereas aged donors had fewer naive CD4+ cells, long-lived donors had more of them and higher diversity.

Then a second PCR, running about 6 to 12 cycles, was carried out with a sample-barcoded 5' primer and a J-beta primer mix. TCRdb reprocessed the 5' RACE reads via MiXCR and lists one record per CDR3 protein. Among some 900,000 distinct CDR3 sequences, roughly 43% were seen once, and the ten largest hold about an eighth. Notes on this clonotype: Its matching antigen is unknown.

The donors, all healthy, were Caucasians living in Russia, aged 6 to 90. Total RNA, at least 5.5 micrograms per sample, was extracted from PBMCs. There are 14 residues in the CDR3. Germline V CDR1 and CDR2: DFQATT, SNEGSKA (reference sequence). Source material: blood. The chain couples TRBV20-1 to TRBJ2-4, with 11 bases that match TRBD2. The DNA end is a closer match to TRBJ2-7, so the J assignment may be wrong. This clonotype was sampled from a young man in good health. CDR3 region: CSAKTLAGASEQYF. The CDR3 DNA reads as TGCAGTGCTAAGACACTAGCGGGAGCGTCCGAGCAGTACTTC.